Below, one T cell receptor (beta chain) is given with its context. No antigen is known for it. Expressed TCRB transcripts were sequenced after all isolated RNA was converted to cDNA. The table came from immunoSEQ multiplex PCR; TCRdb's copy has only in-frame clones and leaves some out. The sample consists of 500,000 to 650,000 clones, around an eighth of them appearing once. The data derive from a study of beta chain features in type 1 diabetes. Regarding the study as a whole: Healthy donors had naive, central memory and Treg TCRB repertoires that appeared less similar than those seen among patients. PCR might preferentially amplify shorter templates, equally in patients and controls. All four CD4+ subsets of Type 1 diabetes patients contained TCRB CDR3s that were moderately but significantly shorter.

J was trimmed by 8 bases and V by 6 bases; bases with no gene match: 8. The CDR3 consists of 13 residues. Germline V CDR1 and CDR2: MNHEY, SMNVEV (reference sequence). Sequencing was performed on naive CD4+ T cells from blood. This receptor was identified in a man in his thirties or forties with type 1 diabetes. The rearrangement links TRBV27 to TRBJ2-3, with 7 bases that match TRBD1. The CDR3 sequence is CASSPGQTTTQYF. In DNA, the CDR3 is TGTGCCAGCAGCCCGGGACAGACTACTACGCAGTATTTT.